This is a list of T cell receptor beta chains from one sample in a study of CD8 T cells in ankylosing spondylitis. One entry per CDR3 protein results from TCRdb running MiXCR on the 5' RACE reads. The sample carries about 200,000 distinct CDR3 sequences, about 13% recorded once. What was sequenced was blood, either unsorted or a sorted T cell fraction (not recorded which). The receptors stem from a male donor with ankylosing spondylitis or in good health (not recorded which). Each CDR3 is given with its conserved first and last residue. D genes are given only for firm matches. Clone size, where shown, is once, few, many, or a class for clones that have expanded.

clone_size,d_call,j_call,v_call,cdr3_aa,cdr3_nt
few,.,TRBJ2-1,TRBV12-3/TRBV12-4,CASSLAVQGPNEQFF,TGTGCCAGCAGTTTGGCCGTCCAGGGGCCCAATGAGCAGTTCTTC
.,.,TRBJ2-7,TRBV9,CASSGEGYEQYF,TGTGCCAGCAGCGGTGAGGGTTACGAGCAGTACTTC
few,.,TRBJ1-2,TRBV27,CASSLSSGLMLPPNYGYTF,TGTGCCAGCAGTTTATCCTCCGGCCTCATGCTCCCGCCTAACTATGGCTACACCTTC
few,.,TRBJ1-1,TRBV11-2,CASSLDGPNTEAFF,TGTGCCAGCAGCTTAGATGGACCTAACACTGAAGCTTTCTTT
few,TRBD1,TRBJ2-7,TRBV14,CASSQGLTGVPYEQYF,TGTGCCAGCAGCCAGGGGCTGACAGGGGTTCCCTACGAGCAGTACTTC
.,TRBD1,TRBJ2-1,TRBV12-3/TRBV12-4,CASSSTGARSYNEQFF,TGTGCCAGCAGTTCCACAGGGGCTAGGTCCTACAATGAGCAGTTCTTC
few,.,TRBJ2-7,TRBV9,CASSGWGGDETYEQYF,TGTGCCAGCAGCGGATGGGGTGGGGATGAGACCTACGAGCAGTACTTC
few,TRBD1,TRBJ1-4,TRBV29-1,CSVADRGLNEKLFF,TGCAGCGTGGCCGACAGGGGCCTTAATGAAAAACTGTTTTTT
.,TRBD2,TRBJ2-1,TRBV9,CASSVPGLAEYNEQFF,TGTGCCAGCAGCGTCCCGGGACTAGCGGAATACAATGAGCAGTTCTTC
.,TRBD2,TRBJ2-2,TRBV4-1,CASSRSLAGANTGELFF,TGCGCCAGCAGCCGCAGCCTAGCGGGGGCGAACACCGGGGAGCTGTTTTTT
many,TRBD1,TRBJ1-1,TRBV10-3,CAISEGTDEAFF,TGTGCCATCAGTGAAGGGACAGATGAAGCTTTCTTT
.,TRBD1,TRBJ2-7,TRBV12-5,CASGLAGQEQYF,TGTGCTAGTGGTTTGGCGGGACAGGAGCAGTACTTC
.,.,TRBJ1-1,TRBV4-2,CASSLGVGGIPNTEAFF,TGTGCCAGCAGCCTTGGGGTAGGGGGGATCCCGAACACTGAAGCTTTCTTT
few,TRBD1,TRBJ2-5,TRBV2,CASRTGHQETQYF,TGTGCCAGCAGGACAGGGCACCAAGAGACCCAGTACTTC
many,TRBD2,TRBJ2-7,TRBV7-9,CASSSRDYSYEQYF,TGTGCCAGCAGCTCCCGGGACTACTCCTACGAGCAGTACTTC
few,.,TRBJ2-7,TRBV2,CASSVGVRDDPYEQYF,TGTGCCAGCAGTGTAGGCGTTAGGGACGACCCCTACGAGCAGTACTTC
.,.,TRBJ1-1,TRBV10-3,CASRQRENTEAFF,TGTGCCAGCCGACAGAGGGAGAACACTGAAGCTTTCTTT
many,.,TRBJ2-7,TRBV12-3/TRBV12-4,CASSNLRTDEQYF,TGTGCCAGCAGTAACCTTAGGACAGACGAGCAGTACTTC
many,.,TRBJ2-1,TRBV5-1,CASSLESFENEQFF,TGCGCCAGCAGCTTGGAATCTTTTGAGAATGAGCAGTTCTTC
few,TRBD1,TRBJ2-1,TRBV24-1,CATSDTGTGNNEQFF,TGTGCCACCAGTGACACCGGGACAGGTAACAATGAGCAGTTCTTC
many,TRBD1,TRBJ1-1,TRBV29-1,CSVQGETEAFF,TGCAGCGTACAGGGGGAGACTGAAGCTTTCTTT
.,.,TRBJ2-7,TRBV2,CASSDGGSSYEQYF,TGTGCCAGCAGTGATGGGGGCAGCTCCTACGAGCAGTACTTC
many,.,TRBJ2-7,TRBV6-1,CASSVQGISYEQYF,TGTGCCAGCAGTGTCCAGGGGATCTCCTACGAGCAGTACTTC
.,TRBD1,TRBJ2-6,TRBV27,CASSHGQGNVLTF,TGTGCCAGCAGCCATGGACAGGGCAACGTCCTGACTTTC
few,TRBD1,TRBJ2-1,TRBV6-4,CASSDSGGRGHNEQFF,TGTGCCAGCAGTGACTCTGGCGGAAGGGGGCACAATGAGCAGTTCTTC
few,TRBD1,TRBJ2-6,TRBV30,CAWGQTGAGANVLTF,TGTGCCTGGGGACAAACAGGGGCCGGGGCCAACGTCCTGACTTTC
many,TRBD2,TRBJ2-7,TRBV7-9,CASSSASGGSSYEQYF,TGTGCCAGCAGCTCAGCCTCCGGGGGGTCCTCCTACGAGCAGTACTTC
.,.,TRBJ1-5,TRBV2,CASSRTEAGNQPQHF,TGTGCCAGCAGTCGGACAGAGGCTGGCAATCAGCCCCAGCATTTT
few,.,TRBJ2-7,TRBV27,CASSLMGLVSEQYF,TGTGCCAGCAGTTTAATGGGTTTGGTCTCCGAGCAGTACTTC
.,.,TRBJ2-1,TRBV15,CATSRDQVDGQFF,TGTGCCACCAGCAGAGATCAGGTCGACGGGCAGTTCTTC
.,.,TRBJ1-3,TRBV6-5,CASSLGLFGNTIYF,TGTGCCAGCAGTTTGGGGCTCTTTGGAAACACCATATATTTT
few,.,TRBJ2-1,TRBV20-1,CSTRGDEQFF,TGCAGTACCCGGGGTGATGAGCAGTTCTTC
many,.,TRBJ2-2,TRBV3-1,CASSHFRGKSTGELFF,TGTGCCAGCAGCCATTTTAGAGGGAAGAGTACCGGGGAGCTGTTTTTT
few,.,TRBJ2-1,TRBV2,CASSMGRYNEQFF,TGTGCCAGCAGTATGGGACGGTACAATGAGCAGTTCTTC
few,TRBD1,TRBJ2-1,TRBV5-6,CASSTRPGGGYNEQFF,TGTGCCAGCAGCACGCGGCCAGGGGGTGGTTACAATGAGCAGTTCTTC
many,TRBD1,TRBJ1-1,TRBV6-5,CASSYSWTGGANTEAFF,TGTGCCAGCAGTTACTCCTGGACAGGGGGAGCGAACACTGAAGCTTTCTTT
few,.,TRBJ2-3,TRBV28,CASSSEGGNIDTQYF,TGTGCCAGCAGTTCAGAAGGGGGAAACATAGATACGCAGTATTTT
few,.,TRBJ1-1,TRBV7-2,CASSPDVGAEAFF,TGTGCCAGCAGCCCAGACGTAGGAGCGGAAGCTTTCTTT
.,.,TRBJ1-2,TRBV3-1,CASSRGDLGGDLGYTF,TGTGCCAGCAGCCGAGGGGATCTGGGTGGAGACTTGGGCTACACCTTC
many,.,TRBJ1-1,TRBV4-1,CASSPQGERGNTEAFF,TGCGCCAGCAGCCCCCAAGGGGAAAGGGGGAACACTGAAGCTTTCTTT
many,.,TRBJ2-7,TRBV5-1,CASSQVGASKGEQYF,TGCGCCAGCAGCCAAGTAGGGGCCTCCAAGGGCGAGCAGTACTTC
few,.,TRBJ2-1,TRBV4-1,CASSYNQGGNEQFF,TGCGCCAGCAGCTATAATCAGGGAGGCAATGAGCAGTTCTTC
few,.,TRBJ2-5,TRBV6-6,CASSYDVETQYF,TGTGCCAGCAGTTACGATGTGGAGACCCAGTACTTC
.,TRBD2,TRBJ2-2,TRBV3-1,CASSLRLAALNTGELFF,TGTGCCAGCAGCCTCCGACTAGCGGCTTTGAACACCGGGGAGCTGTTTTTT
few,.,TRBJ2-3,TRBV28,CASRLGSASTDTQYF,TGTGCCAGCAGGCTAGGGTCAGCTAGCACAGATACGCAGTATTTT
.,.,TRBJ1-2,TRBV6-1,CASGLQGVSNYGYTF,TGTGCCAGCGGGTTGCAGGGAGTTTCAAACTATGGCTACACCTTC
.,.,TRBJ1-1,TRBV6-4,CASSEFAGITEAFF,TGTGCCAGCAGTGAATTCGCAGGGATCACTGAAGCTTTCTTT
few,.,TRBJ1-1,TRBV2,CASSARVGTEAFF,TGTGCCAGCAGTGCTAGGGTGGGCACTGAAGCTTTCTTT
few,TRBD1,TRBJ2-5,TRBV15,CATSEDRGRQETQYF,TGTGCCACCAGCGAAGACAGGGGGCGGCAAGAGACCCAGTACTTC
.,TRBD2,TRBJ2-1,TRBV11-2,CASSPGTSPFF,TGTGCCAGCAGCCCAGGGACTAGCCCGTTCTTC
few,TRBD2,TRBJ2-1,TRBV27,CASSLSFPGLAGKAYNEQFF,TGTGCCAGCAGTTTATCGTTTCCTGGACTAGCGGGGAAGGCCTACAATGAGCAGTTCTTC
few,.,TRBJ1-2,TRBV5-5,CASSVQHFYGYTF,TGTGCCAGCAGCGTACAGCATTTCTATGGCTACACCTTC
.,TRBD2,TRBJ2-1,TRBV29-1,CSASGASGGHGEQFF,TGCAGCGCGAGTGGGGCTAGCGGGGGGCACGGGGAGCAGTTCTTC
.,.,TRBJ2-1,TRBV12-3/TRBV12-4,CASSLGQEQFF,TGTGCCAGCAGCCTCGGGCAGGAGCAGTTCTTC